What follows are 27 T cell receptor beta chains derived from one specimen sequenced in a study of identifying expanded T cells in peripheral blood. The table came from immunoSEQ multiplex PCR; TCRdb's copy has only in-frame clones and leaves some out. The sample carries around 47,000 clones, less than 85% recorded once. Source material: blood. These receptors were taken from a person aged 18 to 75 in good health.

V is TRBV30 and J is TRBJ1-2; D not certain. The CDR3 totals 13 residues. Germline V gives CDR1 GTSNPN, CDR2 SVGIG (reference sequence). V was cut by 2 bases and J by 6 bases, with 13 bases left in between. CDR3 DNA: TGTGCCTGGAGTACCGCCCTCTCCCATGGCTACACCTTC. This sequence encodes CAWSTALSHGYTF.

CDR3 DNA sequence: TGTGCCAGAAGCACGAAAAAAGAGACCCAGTACTTC. Amino acid sequence: CARSTKKETQYF. The genes are TRBV5-3 and TRBJ2-5; D not certain. TRBV5-3 counts as an open reading frame of uncertain function. This CDR3 is 12 amino acids long. V was shortened by 4 bases and J by 3 bases, with 7 bases between the two germline ends.

The chain recombines TRBV5-1 with TRBJ2-5; the match to TRBD1 covers 10 bases. The DNA end favors TRBJ2-7, so the J call may be wrong. Germline-derived CDR1 and CDR2 are SGHRS and YFSETQ. This CDR3 has 14 residues. The CDR3 nucleotides are TGCGCCAGCAGCTCCAGGGACAGGGGCTACGAGCAGTACTTC. This codes for CASSSRDRGYEQYF.

This rearrangement joins TRBV9 to TRBJ1-4; D may be TRBD1 (6 bases). The length of the CDR3 is 15 residues. Germline lookup yields CDR1 SGDLS and CDR2 YYNGEE. Trimming removed 3 bases at V and 7 bases at J, with 16 bases between. In DNA, the CDR3 is TGTGCCAGCAGCGCCATGTCAGGAGGGGGTGAAAAACTGTTTTTT. It codes for CASSAMSGGGEKLFF.

The V and J genes are TRBV5-5 and TRBJ2-5; 14 bases agree with TRBD2. The CDR3 consists of 17 residues. Germline V gene sequence: CDR1 SGHKS, CDR2 YYEKEE (reference sequence). J was trimmed by 4 bases and V by 3 bases; bases with no gene match: 8. For the CDR3, the DNA is TGTGCCAGCAGCTCTCGGACTAGCGGGGGGATCGGAGAGACCCAGTACTTC. This gives the protein CASSSRTSGGIGETQYF.

The rearrangement uses TRBV4-3 and TRBJ1-1; D not certain. Germline assignment: CDR1 LGHNA and CDR2 YSLEER. Between the trimmed V and J ends, which lost 0 bases and 6 bases, there was a span of 11 bases. This CDR3 has 14 residues. CDR3 bases: TGCGCCAGCAGCCAAGAGGGCTTAGAGGCTGAAGCTTTCTTT. Translating gives CASSQEGLEAEAFF.

This sequence joins TRBV5-6 and TRBJ1-2; 10 positions match TRBD1. The germline CDR1 and CDR2 sequences are SGHDT and YYEEEE. The CDR3 consists of 15 residues. The junction had 9 bases not matched to a gene; V was cut back by 3 bases and J by 7 bases. The CDR3 DNA reads TGTGCCAGCAGCTCAACGACAGGGGGCTTCTCTGGCTACACCTTC. It codes for CASSSTTGGFSGYTF.

This chain joins TRBV10-1 and TRBJ1-4; D is unresolved. Germline lookup yields CDR1 WNHNN and CDR2 SYGVQD (reference sequence). The V end was cut by 3 bases, the J end by 0 bases, with 8 bases between. This CDR3 comprises 15 residues. CDR3 protein: CASSEGTTTNEKLFF. The CDR3 DNA follows: TGCGCCAGCAGTGAAGGAACCACAACTAATGAAAAACTGTTTTTT.

This clone was observed once. As DNA, the CDR3 is TGTGCCAGCACCCTTAGCGGCGAGCAGTACTTC. Its translation is CASTLSGEQYF. V and J are TRBV27 and TRBJ2-7, with a possible D match to TRBD2 (6 bases). The germline V gene encodes CDR1 MNHEY and CDR2 SMNVEV (reference sequence). The germline V and J ends were trimmed by 7 bases and 6 bases, with 10 bases remaining between them. The CDR3 has 11 amino acids.

This clone was seen a few times. The chain couples TRBV5-8 to TRBJ1-5; D may be TRBD1 (6 bases). Trimming shortened V by 4 bases and J by 3 bases, and 14 bases separated the two germline ends. CDR1 and CDR2 (germline): SGHTS, YDEGEE. This CDR3 comprises 15 residues. The CDR3 region is CASSVGQKVNQPQHF. The CDR3 DNA reads as TGTGCCAGCAGCGTCGGACAGAAAGTCAATCAGCCCCAGCATTTT.

The gene calls are TRBV7-8 and TRBJ2-5, with a weak D call TRBD1 (6 bases). Germline values: CDR1 SGHVS, CDR2 FQNEAQ. The CDR3 length is 16 residues. V lost 5 bases and J 5 bases, leaving 21 bases between the germline ends. The CDR3 nucleotides read TGTGCCAGCAGCAAAGGTGGCAGGGGAGTATGGGAGACCCAGTACTTC. The encoded protein is CASSKGGRGVWETQYF.

This clone was observed a handful of times. The CDR3 spells CASSPSTYEQYF. In DNA form, the CDR3 reads TGTGCCAGCAGCCCTTCTACCTACGAGCAGTACTTC. The chain is built from TRBV14 and TRBJ2-7, with D unclear. Germline V gene data show CDR1 as SGHDN and CDR2 as FVKESK. Deletions cut 4 bases from V and 2 bases from J, with 6 bases between. The CDR3 totals 12 residues.

This chain joins TRBV15 and TRBJ1-2; no reliable D call. The V end lost 0 bases, the J end lost 4 bases, and 9 bases lay between the germline ends. Germline V CDR1 and CDR2: LNHNV, YYDKDF (reference sequence). The CDR3 is made up of 14 amino acids. The CDR3 DNA reads TGTGCCACCAGCAGAGATGTGGGCGCCTATGGCTACACCTTC. It codes for CATSRDVGAYGYTF. Filled out from reference TRBV15 and TRBJ1-2, the complete variable domain reads DAMVIQNPRYQVTQFGKPVTLSCSQTLNHNVMYWYQQKSSQAPKLLFHYYDKDFNNEADTPDNFQSRRPNTSFCFLDIRSPGLGDTAMYLCATSRDVGAYGYTFGSGTRLTVV.

The chain carries TRBV12-5 and TRBJ2-1; 9 bases align to TRBD1. The trim removed 0 bases at V and 7 bases at J, leaving 7 bases unmatched. There are 16 residues in the CDR3. CDR1 and CDR2 (germline): LGHNT, FRNRAP. The CDR3 DNA reads as TGTGCTAGTGGTTTGGTATTGGGACAGGGAATTAATGAGCAGTTCTTC. It specifies CASGLVLGQGINEQFF.

This clone was seen only once. This chain connects TRBV30 to TRBJ1-6; 10 nucleotides match TRBD1. This CDR3 is 14 amino acids long. Per the germline V gene, CDR1 is GTSNPN and CDR2 is SVGIG (reference sequence). Trimming removed 1 base from V and 7 bases from J; junction bases left unmatched: 1. The CDR3 sequence is CAWSAGQGNSPLHF. The CDR3 DNA sequence: TGTGCCTGGAGTGCGGGACAGGGGAATTCACCCCTCCACTTT.

The chain combines TRBV2 with TRBJ1-2; D is possibly TRBD1 (5 bases). Germline lookup yields CDR1 SNHLY and CDR2 FYNNEI. CDR3 length equals 14 residues. Trimming removed 6 bases at V and 4 bases at J, with 15 bases between. The CDR3 region is CASRGDGYSYGYTF. Written as DNA, the CDR3 is TGTGCCAGCAGGGGGGACGGGTATTCCTATGGCTACACCTTC.

V is TRBV27 and J is TRBJ1-1, with a tentative D call TRBD1 (5 bases). CDR3 length: 14 amino acids. Germline V gene lookup returns CDR1 MNHEY and CDR2 SMNVEV (reference sequence). V lost 5 bases and J lost 1, with 11 bases in between. For the CDR3, the DNA is TGTGCCAGCAGTCCACCAGGGCAGAACACTGAAGCTTTCTTT. Protein product: CASSPPGQNTEAFF.

This chain links TRBV27 with TRBJ2-7; D unresolved. CDR1 and CDR2 from the germline V gene are MNHEY and SMNVEV (reference sequence). The ends were cut back, 5 bases at V and 1 base at J, with 9 bases in the middle. The CDR3 extends over 13 amino acids. The CDR3 DNA reads TGTGCCAGCAGTGCAAACCCTTCCTACGAGCAGTACGTC. This translates into CASSANPSYEQYV.

V and J are TRBV4-1 and TRBJ1-2; D unclear. The V end lost 1 base, the J end lost 3 bases, and 12 bases lay between the germline ends. The CDR3 runs 15 residues. The germline V gene has CDR1 MGHRA and CDR2 YSYEKL. CDR3 region: CASSQVIQAHYGYTF. CDR3 sequence (DNA): TGCGCCAGCAGCCAAGTAATCCAGGCTCACTATGGCTACACCTTC.

This clone was observed a few times. The chain is built from TRBV7-9 and TRBJ1-2; maybe TRBD1 (6 bases). CDR1 and CDR2 from the germline V gene are SEHNR and FQNEAQ (reference sequence). V shed 5 bases and J shed 8 bases, with 18 bases lying between them. This CDR3 has 14 residues. The CDR3 reads CASSTQGSMEGYTF. The CDR3 DNA sequence: TGTGCCAGCAGCACACAGGGCTCTATGGAGGGCTACACCTTC.

The rearrangement joins TRBV6-1 to TRBJ1-1; D remains ambiguous. Trimming took 6 bases from V and 1 from J, leaving 9 bases between them. The germline V gene encodes CDR1 MNHNS and CDR2 SASEGT. The CDR3 consists of 13 residues. CDR3 bases: TGTGCCAGCAGCCAGATGTCGAACACTGAAGCTTTCTTT. Its protein product is CASSQMSNTEAFF.

This clone appeared a single time. The chain has TRBV2 and TRBJ1-2; D perhaps matches TRBD1 (6 bases). CDR3 length: 13 amino acids. The germline gives CDR1 SNHLY, CDR2 FYNNEI. V was clipped by 6 bases and J by 3 bases, with 11 bases between them. CDR3 amino acids: CASSKQGDYGYTF. In DNA form, the CDR3 reads TGTGCCAGCAGCAAACAGGGTGACTATGGCTACACCTTC.

The V gene is TRBV7-6, the J gene TRBJ1-2, with no clear D. This CDR3 has 16 amino acids. V was cut by 2 bases and J by 2 bases, with 15 bases left in between. The V gene's germline CDR1 is SGHVS and CDR2 FNYEAQ. The CDR3 here is CASSLTTGIQNYGYTF. The DNA for the CDR3 is TGTGCCAGCAGCTTAACCACCGGGATCCAAAACTATGGCTACACCTTC.

The chain couples TRBV5-6 to TRBJ2-7, with TRBD1 as a possible D gene (6 bases). Deletions cut 4 bases from V and 7 bases from J, with 18 bases between. The length of the CDR3 is 14 residues. The germline CDR1 and CDR2 sequences are SGHDT and YYEEEE. The CDR3 nucleotides read TGTGCCAGCAGCCTTTGGACAGCGCCAATTGAGCAGTACTTC. This encodes CASSLWTAPIEQYF.

This sequence joins TRBV30 and TRBJ1-2; no definite D call. Germline values: CDR1 GTSNPN, CDR2 SVGIG (reference sequence). This CDR3 has 14 amino acids. V gave up 3 bases and J gave up 7 bases, with 18 bases separating them. The CDR3 sequence is CAWRTRQASGGYTF. The CDR3 DNA sequence: TGTGCCTGGAGGACGAGGCAGGCGTCTGGTGGCTACACCTTC.

V is TRBV11-1 and J is TRBJ1-2; D call uncertain. In germline, CDR1 is SGHAT, CDR2 FQDESV (reference sequence). There are 13 residues in the CDR3. The germline V and J ends were trimmed by 5 bases and 8 bases, with 15 bases remaining between them. Here the CDR3 DNA reads TGTGCCAGCAGCCCCCCGCCTGTACAGGGCTACACCTTC. It yields the protein CASSPPPVQGYTF.

V usage is TRBV7-8 and J usage is TRBJ1-3; unclear D gene. Trimming removed 3 bases from V and 4 bases from J, with 4 bases in between. The CDR3 has 12 residues. In germline, CDR1 is SGHVS, CDR2 FQNEAQ. The chain's CDR3 is CASSFLGNTIYF. The DNA of the CDR3 is TGTGCCAGCAGCTTTCTAGGAAACACCATATATTTT.